Described below is a single T cell receptor beta chain sequence and its context. The antigen it recognizes is unknown. No quality values exist for individual bases; no much larger clone is one base distant. This sample was taken from a study of Ad26.COV2.S vaccination and SARS-CoV-2 variants (dated by TCRdb to the early 2020s). Describing the broader study: Donors in the vaccine arm were drawn from COV1001, a phase I-IIa trial of Ad26.COV2.S in healthy adults that was multicentre, randomized, double-blind and placebo-controlled. Throughout the experiments and outcome assessment, investigators stayed blinded to trial group allocation. Sequencing of the TCRbeta repertoire served to evaluate the specificity and breadth of SARS-CoV-2-reactive T cell receptors following Ad26.COV2.S vaccination. The TCR-sequenced set comprised approximately 32 samples: approximately 20 Ad26.COV2.S vaccine recipients, 5 placebo recipients and 8 SARS-CoV-2 convalescent individuals. Ad26.COV2.S was administered intramuscularly at 5 x 10^10 or 1 x 10^11 viral particles, either as a single shot or as two shots given 56 days apart. Participants in the trial were split at random into five groups of five each, receiving low-dose or high-dose Ad26.COV2.S once or twice, or else placebo on both occasions. Overall study outcomes, separate from this receptor: After vaccination, spike-specific CD8+ and CD4+ T cell responses were reported to show substantial breadth. Vaccine and placebo recipients had comparable non-spike TCR breadth, which fits with the vaccine containing only spike. Compared with placebo recipients, Ad26.COV2.S recipients showed higher spike-specific TCR breadth (P = 0.0014). The authors noted that the TCR breadth and depth analyses may have underestimated total T cell responses. Comparing responses between vaccine doses or regimens was not something the study was powered to do.

The CDR3 starts with the cysteine, ends with the phenylalanine, and has 13 residues. The read is trimmed to its CDR3 DNA, 39 bases read in frame from base 1. Cut back by 5 bases and 4 bases, the V and J ends lie 12 bases apart. From a lookup of the germline V gene, CDR1 and CDR2 are SQVTM and ANQGSEA. The immunoSEQ Assay was used to sequence TCRbeta CDR3 regions. After extraction, genomic DNA underwent amplification by bias-controlled multiplex PCR, followed by high-throughput sequencing. In the source study's methods: Collapsing and filtering of sequences were performed to quantify the absolute abundance of each unique TCRbeta CDR3 region. Usable DNA was measured by amplifying reference genes present in all nucleated cells, and TCRbeta template counts were normalized to that usable DNA to estimate T cell fraction. Repertoire TCRs were annotated as SARS-CoV-2-specific when V gene, CDR3 amino acid sequence and J gene were exactly matched to a known reactive TCR set. MIRA supplied the reference SARS-CoV-2 TCR set, which was filtered for enrichment in COVID-19-positive ImmuneCODE repertoires so that public or cross-reactive TCRs were removed. Using the MIRA antigens, annotated TCRs were further analysed by specific ORF or by position within an ORF. Breadth was defined as the number of annotated unique rearrangements divided by the total number of unique productive rearrangements, and depth was defined as the summed frequency of the annotated unique rearrangements. Two-sided Wilcoxon rank-sum tests were applied when comparing TCR breadth between groups. This is the immuneACCESS table as TCRdb keeps it, with only in-frame sequences that have V and J called. A part of the clones is gone; compared with another copy, unresolved V genes explain less than half, and the rest is unexplained. That table gives V, J and clone size, and the DNA gave D and trimming. This sample has 380,000 or so clones in its table, and 83% of those were observed once. The ten top clones hold about 8% of the sample.

The sample's treatment or condition label, decoded: approximately 18 received Ad26.COV2.S at low or high dose, single or two shots; 5 received placebo; per-sample allocation not given. For vaccine and placebo recipients, repertoires were sequenced using samples collected on day 63 after the first injection. Between 29 July and 7 August 2020, Cohort 1b enrolled 20 to 30 adults aged 18-55 years at one site in Boston, USA. As a vaccine, Ad26.COV2.S was a replication-incompetent adenovirus type 26 vector that expressed a prefusion-stabilized SARS-CoV-2 spike protein derived from the original Wuhan strain.

The V gene is TRBV29-1 and the J gene is TRBJ1-5; perhaps TRBD1 is the D gene, with 5 bases matching. The receptor was derived from a person aged 18-60 years who received the Ad26.COV2.S COVID-19 vaccine or a placebo. The sample consisted of peripheral blood, taken in a trial of Ad26.COV2.S vaccine versus placebo. The DNA sequence is given as TGCAGCGTTAGCCGGGGCGTTAATCAGCCCCAGCATTTT. Its coded protein is CSVSRGVNQPQHF.